The next 17 T cell receptor beta chains were all read from a single sample in a study of cytomegalovirus exposure and HLA in healthy donors. The PCR was carried out with 60 Vbeta primers and 13 Jbeta primers. Clones were read by immunoSEQ multiplex PCR, and TCRdb kept only the in-frame ones, dropping some. The data show approximately 110,000 clones, about three quarters seen once. Sequenced sample: PBMCs. The receptors come from a female donor in good health and CMV-seropositive.

V gene TRBV20-1 combines with J gene TRBJ2-1, with a tentative D call TRBD1 (6 bases). V shed 5 bases and J shed 6 bases, with 8 bases lying between them. The germline V gene encodes CDR1 DFQATT and CDR2 SNEGSKA (reference sequence). This CDR3 contains 11 residues. In nucleotides, the CDR3 is TGCAGTGCTTCACAGGGCAATGAGCAGTTCTTC. Its protein product is CSASQGNEQFF.

The chain combines TRBV5-1 with TRBJ2-3, with a possible D match to TRBD2 (6 bases). V was pared by 5 bases and J by 1 base, with 14 bases between. The germline gives CDR1 SGHRS, CDR2 YFSETQ. The CDR3 has 15 residues. CDR3 region: CASRRSGSGTDTQYF. CDR3 bases: TGCGCCAGCAGAAGGAGCGGGTCAGGCACAGATACGCAGTATTTT.

The chain recombines TRBV25-1 with TRBJ1-2; D perhaps matches TRBD1 (5 bases). This CDR3 has 17 amino acids. Germline CDR1 and CDR2: MGHDK and SYGVNS. Trimming took 6 bases from V and 3 from J, leaving 23 bases between them. Here the CDR3 reads CASSPIGTRGRDYGYTF. DNA for the CDR3: TGTGCCAGCAGCCCCATTGGCACAAGGGGCCGGGACTATGGCTACACCTTC.

This clone was picked up a small number of times. J is TRBJ2-2 and V is TRBV4-1, with 8 bases that match TRBD1. The CDR3 is 16 residues long. Germline V gene sequence: CDR1 MGHRA, CDR2 YSYEKL. The J segment lost 2 bases and the V segment lost 3 bases, leaving 5 bases of the junction unmatched. The DNA of the CDR3 is TGCGCCAGCAGCCACACGGACAGGGTAAACACCGGGGAGCTGTTTTTT. Protein product: CASSHTDRVNTGELFF.

The chain joins TRBV15 to TRBJ2-5; 9 positions agree with TRBD2. The J call may be incorrect, as the DNA end agrees better with TRBJ2-7. The CDR3 runs to 15 residues. Germline CDR1 and CDR2: LNHNV and YYDKDF (reference sequence). This chain's CDR3 is CATSRVAGGTYEQYF. In DNA form, the CDR3 reads TGTGCCACCAGCAGAGTCGCGGGGGGGACCTACGAGCAGTACTTC.

Concerning this clone itself: The junction departs from germline at one end; a sequencing error may be responsible. This chain connects TRBV7-9 to TRBJ2-1; 12 positions match TRBD2. The CDR3 has 18 residues. Germline assignment: CDR1 SEHNR and CDR2 FQNEAQ (reference sequence). The CDR3 region is CSSSLGKLAGGQADEQFF. The CDR3 DNA reads TGTTCCAGCAGCTTAGGGAAACTAGCGGGGGGCCAGGCAGATGAGCAGTTCTTC.

The chain has TRBV9 and TRBJ2-1; 13 bases line up with TRBD2. V trimming: 3 bases; J trimming: 3 bases; junction bases outside the gene matches: 6. CDR1 is SGDLS and CDR2 is YYNGEE in the germline V gene. The length of the CDR3 is 17 residues. The CDR3, as DNA: TGTGCCAGCAGCGAGGGCGGACTAGCGGGAGTCTACAATGAGCAGTTCTTC. As protein: CASSEGGLAGVYNEQFF. Full variable domain (remainder filled in from reference TRBV9 and TRBJ2-1): DSGVTQTPKHLITATGQRVTLRCSPRSGDLSVYWYQQSLDQGLQFLIQYYNGEERAKGNILERFSAQQFPDLHSELNLSSLELGDSALYFCASSEGGLAGVYNEQFFGPGTRLTVL.

The rearrangement links TRBV7-8 to TRBJ2-7; D is undetermined. Trimming took 5 bases from V and 3 from J, leaving 14 bases between them. Germline values: CDR1 SGHVS, CDR2 FQNEAQ. The CDR3 is made up of 14 amino acids. CDR3 region: CASSPPVRGYEQYF. The CDR3 DNA reads as TGTGCCAGCAGCCCACCCGTCCGAGGCTACGAGCAGTACTTC.

The chain employs TRBV5-1 and TRBJ2-5, with TRBD1 matching over 10 bases. J gave up 4 bases and V 7 bases, and 10 bases lay outside the gene matches. This CDR3 spans 15 amino acids. The germline gives CDR1 SGHRS, CDR2 YFSETQ. The CDR3 loop is CASSRRWTGGETQYF. CDR3 coding DNA: TGCGCCAGCTCGAGAAGATGGACAGGGGGAGAGACCCAGTACTTC.

This clone was counted a single time. The CDR3 region has the DNA TGTGCCTGGTGCGCGGGAGGCTACAATGAGCAGTTCTTC. Translation gives CAWCAGGYNEQFF. The J gene is TRBJ2-1, the V gene TRBV30, with 8 bases aligning to TRBD2. The germline CDR1 and CDR2 sequences are GTSNPN and SVGIG (reference sequence). V shed 5 bases, J shed 3 bases, and the junction held 3 bases outside the gene matches. The CDR3 covers 13 residues.

The rearrangement links TRBV7-8 to TRBJ1-1; no clear D. CDR3 length equals 13 residues. Trimming shortened V by 1 base and J by 6 bases, and 9 bases separated the two germline ends. Per the germline V gene, CDR1 is SGHVS and CDR2 is FQNEAQ. DNA of the CDR3: TGTGCCAGCAGCTTAGTAGGGCGGGCTGAAGCTTTCTTT. Residues: CASSLVGRAEAFF.

At least ten counts were recorded for this clone. The chain combines TRBV6-5 with TRBJ1-1; D ambiguous. Germline CDR1 and CDR2: MNHEY and SVGAGI. V dropped 2 bases and J dropped 6 bases, with 10 bases sitting between them. CDR3 length: 13 residues. CDR3 amino acids: CASSYVSSAEAFF. CDR3 DNA sequence: TGTGCCAGCAGTTACGTGTCGAGCGCTGAAGCTTTCTTT.

The chain carries TRBV10-3 and TRBJ1-4; tentative D call: TRBD1 (5 bases). Trimming removed 6 bases at V and 8 bases at J, with 16 bases between. Looked up from germline, CDR1 is ENHRY and CDR2 is SYGVKD. This CDR3 has 14 residues. CDR3 sequence: CAIRAGPREEKLFF. The CDR3 nucleotides read TGTGCCATCAGAGCGGGACCAAGGGAGGAAAAACTGTTTTTT.

The chain joins TRBV4-1 to TRBJ2-2; the match to TRBD1 covers 9 bases. V was pared by 0 bases and J by 2 bases, with 7 bases of the junction left unmatched. Germline V gene data show CDR1 as MGHRA and CDR2 as YSYEKL. The CDR3 is made up of 18 amino acids. The CDR3 nucleotides are TGCGCCAGCAGCCAAGAAACTCCGGACAGGGGAAACACCGGGGAGCTGTTTTTT. Amino acids: CASSQETPDRGNTGELFF.

V and J are TRBV11-2 and TRBJ2-3; D call uncertain. Trimming stripped 4 bases from V and 4 bases from J, with 9 bases between. CDR1 and CDR2 from the germline V gene are SGHAT and FQNNGV. The CDR3 extends over 13 amino acids. CDR3 in amino acids: CASSSRRADTQYF. CDR3 nucleotides: TGTGCCAGCAGCTCGCGACGGGCAGATACGCAGTATTTT.

This clone appeared once. This chain joins TRBV7-2 and TRBJ2-5; 14 bases are shared with TRBD2. The CDR3 sequence is 16 residues long. Germline CDR1 is SGHTA and CDR2 is FQGNSA. The J segment lost 5 bases and the V segment lost 5 bases, leaving 7 bases of the junction unmatched. The CDR3 nucleotides read TGTGCCAGCAGCCCGACTAGCGGGGGGGCCGAGGAGACCCAGTACTTC. Encoded protein: CASSPTSGGAEETQYF.

The gene calls are TRBV4-2 and TRBJ2-2, with 9 bases aligning to TRBD1. This CDR3 is built from 16 residues. V was clipped by 4 bases and J by 0 bases; unmatched bases: 3. CDR1 and CDR2 from the germline V gene are LGHNA and YNFKEQ. Here the CDR3 DNA reads TGTGCCAGCAGCCTCGGACAGGGGTCGAACACCGGGGAGCTGTTTTTT. Amino acid sequence: CASSLGQGSNTGELFF.